Listed below are T cell receptor beta chains from one sample, sequenced in a study of blood T cell repertoires in COVID-19. Profiling relied on immunoSEQ multiplex PCR, and the TCRdb table lists in-frame clones only, not all of them. The repertoire consists of about 59,000 clones, with 65% to 90% occurring once and the leading ten covering under 30%. The sequenced sample was peripheral blood. The receptors stem from a woman of 80 years or more with active or convalescent COVID-19. The CDR3 runs from the conserved cysteine through the conserved F or W. The order of the fields is D gene, J gene, V gene, clone size, CDR3 protein, CDR3 DNA. The D gene is left open where the match is weak. Clone size is shown for a subset of rows, as once, few, many or a class of expanded clone.

.	TRBJ2-3	TRBV5-1	.	CASSLQGSTDTQYF	TGCGCCAGCAGCCTACAGGGCAGCACAGATACGCAGTATTTT
.	TRBJ2-1	TRBV28	.	CASSLSFRVDEQFF	TGTGCCAGCAGTTTATCGTTTCGGGTAGATGAGCAGTTCTTC
.	TRBJ2-4	TRBV19	.	CASSDIKNIQYF	TGTGCCAGTAGCGACATTAAAAACATTCAGTACTTC
.	TRBJ2-1	TRBV5-1	.	CASSPRIYNEQFF	TGCGCCAGCAGCCCGAGAATTTACAATGAGCAGTTCTTC
TRBD1	TRBJ2-5	TRBV5-1	.	CASSPRTGQETQYF	TGCGCCAGCAGCCCCAGGACAGGCCAAGAGACCCAGTACTTC
.	TRBJ1-5	TRBV3-1/TRBV3-2	.	CASSLTRANQPQHF	TGTGCCAGCAGCCTAACTAGGGCTAATCAGCCCCAGCATTTT
TRBD2	TRBJ2-1	TRBV28	.	CASSGLGHVTNEQFF	TGTGCCAGCAGTGGACTAGGTCATGTTACCAATGAGCAGTTCTTC
.	TRBJ2-1	TRBV12-5	.	CASGPQGLGAQFF	TGTGCTAGTGGTCCCCAGGGACTCGGAGCGCAGTTCTTC
TRBD1	TRBJ2-5	TRBV6-5	.	CASSPGQGAETQYF	TGTGCCAGCAGTCCGGGACAGGGGGCGGAGACCCAGTACTTC
TRBD2	TRBJ2-1	TRBV20-1	.	CSASSGGAYEQFF	TGCAGTGCTAGTAGCGGGGGGGCCTATGAGCAGTTCTTC
.	TRBJ1-4	TRBV25-1	.	CASMSTVREKLFF	TGTGCCAGCATGTCCACGGTCCGTGAAAAACTGTTTTTT
TRBD1	TRBJ1-2	TRBV3-1/TRBV3-2	.	CASSQGTGGDGYTF	TGTGCCAGCAGCCAAGGGACAGGGGGAGATGGCTACACCTTC
.	TRBJ1-6	TRBV9	.	CASSGQVSNSPLHF	TGTGCCAGCAGCGGGCAGGTTTCGAATTCACCCCTCCACTTT
.	TRBJ1-1	TRBV6-2/TRBV6-3	.	CASSYPHQPTNTEAFF	TGTGCCAGCAGTTACCCACACCAGCCGACAAACACTGAAGCTTTCTTT
TRBD2	TRBJ2-3	TRBV11-3	.	CASSLELAGWSSSTDTQYF	TGTGCCAGCAGCTTAGAGCTAGCGGGCTGGTCCTCTAGCACAGATACGCAGTATTTT
TRBD1	TRBJ2-7	TRBV6-5	once	CASSRQGRTYEQYF	TGTGCCAGCAGCCGACAGGGGCGAACCTACGAGCAGTACTTC